This T cell receptor (beta chain) stems from a study of shared clonotypes between healthy human individuals. Naive CD8 cells lacked CD45RO, underwent positive selection for CCR7 and left out terminally differentiated effector memory CD45RA+ cells. Libraries were prepared by immunoSEQ multiplex PCR; TCRdb keeps only in-frame clonotypes and omits some of them. The sample shows roughly 590,000 clones, around 95% of them seen only once. Trimming took 6 bases from V and 0 from J, leaving 12 bases between them. This CDR3 has 14 amino acids. CDR1 and CDR2 (germline): LNHDA, SQIVND (reference sequence). This chain joins TRBV19 and TRBJ2-7, with D unresolved. Specimen: naive CD8+ T cells sorted from blood. This TCR derives from a woman in her 30s in good health. This chain's CDR3 is CASSPSSGSYEQYF. In DNA form, the CDR3 reads TGTGCCAGTAGCCCGAGTTCGGGCTCCTACGAGCAGTACTTC.